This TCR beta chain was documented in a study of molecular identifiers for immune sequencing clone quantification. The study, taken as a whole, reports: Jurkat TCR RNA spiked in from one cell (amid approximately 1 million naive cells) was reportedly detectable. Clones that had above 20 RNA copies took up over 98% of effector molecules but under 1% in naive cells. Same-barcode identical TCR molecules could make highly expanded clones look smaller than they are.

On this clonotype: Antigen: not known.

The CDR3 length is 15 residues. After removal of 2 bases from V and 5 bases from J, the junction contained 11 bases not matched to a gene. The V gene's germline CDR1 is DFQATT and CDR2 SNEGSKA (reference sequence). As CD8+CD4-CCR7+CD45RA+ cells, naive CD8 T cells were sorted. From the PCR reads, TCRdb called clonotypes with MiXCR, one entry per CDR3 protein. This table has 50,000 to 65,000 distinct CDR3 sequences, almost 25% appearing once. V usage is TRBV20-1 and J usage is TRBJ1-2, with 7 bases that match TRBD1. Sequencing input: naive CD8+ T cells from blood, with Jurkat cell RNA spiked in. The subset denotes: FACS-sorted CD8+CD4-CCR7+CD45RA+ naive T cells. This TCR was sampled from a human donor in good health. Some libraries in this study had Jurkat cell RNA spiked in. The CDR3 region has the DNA TGCAGTGCTAGACCTCGTACCAGGGGGAGGTATGGCTACACCTTC. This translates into CSARPRTRGRYGYTF.